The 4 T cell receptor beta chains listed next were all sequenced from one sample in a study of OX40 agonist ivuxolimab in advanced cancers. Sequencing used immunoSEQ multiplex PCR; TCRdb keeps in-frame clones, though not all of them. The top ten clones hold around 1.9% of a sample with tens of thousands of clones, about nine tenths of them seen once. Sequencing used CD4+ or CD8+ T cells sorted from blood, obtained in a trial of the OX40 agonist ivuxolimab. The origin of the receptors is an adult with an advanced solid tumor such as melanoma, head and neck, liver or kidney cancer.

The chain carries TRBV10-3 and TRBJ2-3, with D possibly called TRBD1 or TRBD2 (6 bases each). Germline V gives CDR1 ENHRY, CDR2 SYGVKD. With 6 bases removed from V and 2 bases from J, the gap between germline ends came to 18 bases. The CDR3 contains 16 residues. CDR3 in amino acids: CAISPGGRRVTDTQYF. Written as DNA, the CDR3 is TGTGCCATCAGCCCTGGGGGGCGGAGGGTCACAGATACGCAGTATTTT.

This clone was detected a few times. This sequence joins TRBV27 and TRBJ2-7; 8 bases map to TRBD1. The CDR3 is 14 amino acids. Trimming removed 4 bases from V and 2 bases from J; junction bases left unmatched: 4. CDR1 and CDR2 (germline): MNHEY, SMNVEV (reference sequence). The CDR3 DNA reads TGTGCCAGCAGTTGGAGACAGGGGCCCTACGAGCAGTACTTC. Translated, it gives CASSWRQGPYEQYF.

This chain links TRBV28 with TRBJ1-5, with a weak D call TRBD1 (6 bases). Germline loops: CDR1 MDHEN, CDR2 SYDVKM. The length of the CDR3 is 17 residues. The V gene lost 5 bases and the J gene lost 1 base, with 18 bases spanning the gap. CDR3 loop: CASSSYTGLGSNQPQHF. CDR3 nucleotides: TGTGCCAGCAGTAGTTACACAGGGTTAGGGAGCAATCAGCCCCAGCATTTT.

The CDR3 DNA reads as TGCGCCAGCAGCCGTAACACAGGGAGCTCCTACAATGAGCAGTTCTTC. Protein: CASSRNTGSSYNEQFF. This rearrangement joins TRBV5-1 to TRBJ2-1; D is possibly TRBD1 (6 bases). From germline, CDR1 is SGHRS and CDR2 YFSETQ. Trimming took off 4 bases at V and 0 bases at J, with 14 bases between the two ends. The CDR3 length is 16 residues.